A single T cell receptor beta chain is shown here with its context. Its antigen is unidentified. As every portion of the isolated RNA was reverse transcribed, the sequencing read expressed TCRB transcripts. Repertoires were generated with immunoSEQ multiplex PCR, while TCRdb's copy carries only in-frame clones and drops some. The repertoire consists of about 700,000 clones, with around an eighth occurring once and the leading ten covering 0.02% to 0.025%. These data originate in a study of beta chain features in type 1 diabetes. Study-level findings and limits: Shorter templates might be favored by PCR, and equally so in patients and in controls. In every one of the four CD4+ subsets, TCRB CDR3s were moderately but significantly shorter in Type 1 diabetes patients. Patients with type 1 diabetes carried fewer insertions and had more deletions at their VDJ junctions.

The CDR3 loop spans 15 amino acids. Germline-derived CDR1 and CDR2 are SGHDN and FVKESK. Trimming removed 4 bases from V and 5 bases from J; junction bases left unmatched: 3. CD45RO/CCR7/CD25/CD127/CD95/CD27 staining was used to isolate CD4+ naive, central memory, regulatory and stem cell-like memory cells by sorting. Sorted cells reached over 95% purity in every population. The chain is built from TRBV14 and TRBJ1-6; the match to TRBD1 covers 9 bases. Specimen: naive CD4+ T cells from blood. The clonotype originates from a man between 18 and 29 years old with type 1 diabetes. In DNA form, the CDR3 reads TGTGCCAGCAGCCGGTGGGACAGGGATAATTCACCCCTCCACTTT. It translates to CASSRWDRDNSPLHF.